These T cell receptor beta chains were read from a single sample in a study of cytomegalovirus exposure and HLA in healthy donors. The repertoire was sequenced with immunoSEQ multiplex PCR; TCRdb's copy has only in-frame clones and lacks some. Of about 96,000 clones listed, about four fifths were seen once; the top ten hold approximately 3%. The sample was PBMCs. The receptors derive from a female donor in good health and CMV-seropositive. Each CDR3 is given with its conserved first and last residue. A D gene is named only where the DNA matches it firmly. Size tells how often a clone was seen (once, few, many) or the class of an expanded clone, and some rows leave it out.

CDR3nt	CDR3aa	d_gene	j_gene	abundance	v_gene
TGTGCCAGCAGCGCCGGGACAGGGGTTGTTGAGCAGTACTTC	CASSAGTGVVEQYF	TRBD1	TRBJ2-7	few	TRBV9
TGTGCTACCTACAGGGGAATAACTGGAAACACCATATATTTT	CATYRGITGNTIYF	TRBD1	TRBJ1-3	-	TRBV2
TGTGCCAGCAGCAAAGGGACAGGGGATCAGCCCCAGCATTTT	CASSKGTGDQPQHF	TRBD1	TRBJ1-5	-	TRBV7-2
TGTGCCAGCAGTGACTCCGGGGAAAACACCGGGGAGCTGTTTTTT	CASSDSGENTGELFF	-	TRBJ2-2	-	TRBV6-4
TGTGCCAGCAGTGGGCTAACAGGGGGTTCCTACGAGCAGTACTTC	CASSGLTGGSYEQYF	TRBD1	TRBJ2-7	-	TRBV6-1
TGTGCCATCAGAAGAGAGGGGGTAGAGACCCAGTACTTC	CAIRREGVETQYF	-	TRBJ2-5	-	TRBV10-3
TGTGCCATCAGTGGCCGGGCTGAAGCTTTCTTT	CAISGRAEAFF	-	TRBJ1-1	few	TRBV10-3
TGTGCCAGCAGCGCCCAGGGGAGGGAGACTGAAGCTTTCTTT	CASSAQGRETEAFF	-	TRBJ1-1	once	TRBV9
TGTGCCAGCAGCCTGGAGTCGGGAGGCACAGATACGCAGTATTTT	CASSLESGGTDTQYF	-	TRBJ2-3	-	TRBV6-4
TGCGCCAGCAGCACCGAGGTACAACCCTACGAGCAGTACTTC	CASSTEVQPYEQYF	-	TRBJ2-7	-	TRBV4-1
TGTGCCAGCAGCTTAACAGGGGCTTCCTACGAGCAGTACTTC	CASSLTGASYEQYF	TRBD1	TRBJ2-7	-	TRBV7-2
TGTGCCAGCAGCTTAGGGGCGGGAGGCATAGTCGCCTACGAGCAGTACTTC	CASSLGAGGIVAYEQYF	TRBD2	TRBJ2-7	once	TRBV5-4
TGTGCCAGCAGTTGGGAGCAAACGAACACTGAAGCTTTCTTT	CASSWEQTNTEAFF	-	TRBJ1-1	few	TRBV6-5
TGTGCCAGCAGTTACCCGACTGGACAGGGCGTCAATGAGCAGTTCTTC	CASSYPTGQGVNEQFF	TRBD1	TRBJ2-1	-	TRBV6-5